This TCR beta chain was observed in a study of control samples from healthy donors and cancer patients. Repertoires were generated with immunoSEQ multiplex PCR, while TCRdb's copy carries only in-frame clones and drops some. Of 100,000 to 150,000 clones listed, roughly 90% are singletons. Between the trimmed V and J ends, which lost 2 bases and 0 bases, there was a span of 10 bases. CDR3 length: 14 residues. Looked up from germline, CDR1 is GTSNPN and CDR2 is SVGIG (reference sequence). The sequencing input was blood. This chain links TRBV30 with TRBJ2-5; D gene ambiguous. The TCR originated in a man aged 35 to 55 in good health. The DNA for the CDR3 is TGTGCCTGGAGTCCCTGGCAGAACCAAGAGACCCAGTACTTC. This gives the protein CAWSPWQNQETQYF.